This T cell receptor (beta chain) was identified in a study of T cells in Graves' hyperthyroidism and ophthalmopathy. Study-level information: Peripheral blood was collected at initial diagnosis, before any treatment.

Many counts were recorded for this clonotype. A junction end diverges from the germline sequence, so it may reflect a read error. The source material, RNA transcripts, was used to amplify TCR beta CDR3 regions. The primer set for the first-round RT-PCR of the TCR CDR3 was HTBI. TCRdb ran MiXCR on the multiplex PCR reads and lists one entry per CDR3 protein. Among over 700,000 distinct CDR3 sequences listed, roughly 32% were seen once. The V gene's germline CDR1 is SSHAT and CDR2 FNYEAQ (reference sequence). The CDR3 has 13 amino acids. The receptor was derived from a woman aged 40 to 50 with Graves' hyperthyroidism. The source material was blood. The chain combines TRBV7-7 with TRBJ1-1; D gene ambiguous. The CDR3 protein is CASSLDRASEAFF. The CDR3 coding sequence is TGTGCTAGCAGCTTAGATAGGGCGTCTGAAGCTTTCTTT.